Shown below are 23 T cell receptor beta chains from a single sample sequenced in a study of shared clonotypes between healthy human individuals. TCRdb keeps only in-frame clones here, not all; method: immunoSEQ multiplex PCR. Here the sample spans about 110,000 clones, around 68% being singletons. What was sequenced was memory CD8+ T cells sorted from blood. Subset defined: CD45RO+ cells pooled with CCR7-negative TemRA cells. The receptor source for this set is a woman aged 30 to 39 in good health.

J is TRBJ1-1 and V is TRBV28; no clear D. CDR1 MDHEN and CDR2 SYDVKM come from the germline V gene. The CDR3 is 11 residues long. Trimming cost V 8 bases and J 1 base, with 5 bases left between them. The DNA of the CDR3 is TGTGCCAGCGGATCGAACACTGAAGCTTTCTTT. Translation gives CASGSNTEAFF.

There are many counts of this clone. This CDR3 is also generated by other DNA sequences in the sample. The gene calls are TRBV6-5 and TRBJ1-5, with D possibly matching TRBD1 (5 bases). V was trimmed by 6 bases and J by 4 bases, leaving 10 bases between them. This CDR3 spans 13 amino acids. Germline V gene data show CDR1 as MNHEY and CDR2 as SVGAGI. Here the CDR3 DNA reads TGTGCCAGCAGGGGGGTGGGGAATCAGCCCCAGCATTTT. Translation gives CASRGVGNQPQHF.

The rearrangement uses TRBV5-3 and TRBJ1-1, with D unresolved. TRBV5-3 is recorded as an ORF, its role being uncertain. Trimming removed 3 bases at V and 1 base at J, with 13 bases between. This CDR3 has 15 residues. DNA of the CDR3: TGTGCCAGAAGCTCCCCGCGCGGGAAGAACACTGAAGCTTTCTTT. Translating gives CARSSPRGKNTEAFF.

This chain connects TRBV6-6 to TRBJ1-3; D possibly corresponds to TRBD1 (5 bases). The CDR3 loop spans 12 amino acids. Germline CDR1 is MNHNY and CDR2 is SVGAGI (reference sequence). The V gene lost 4 bases and the J gene lost 8 bases, with 9 bases spanning the gap. CDR3 amino acids: CASSSGAYTIYF. CDR3 in DNA: TGTGCCAGCAGTTCCGGGGCTTACACCATATATTTT.

This clone showed up just a few times. The V call is TRBV7-2, the J call TRBJ2-3; 8 positions match TRBD2. CDR1 is SGHTA and CDR2 is FQGNSA in the germline V gene. There are 15 residues in the CDR3. V shed 1 base and J 6 bases; nucleotides not matched to a gene: 6. The CDR3: CASSLVKRGSDTQYF. The CDR3 coding sequence is TGTGCCAGCAGCTTAGTCAAGCGGGGGAGCGATACGCAGTATTTT. The variable domain in full, completed from reference TRBV7-2 and TRBJ2-3, reads GAGVSQSPSNKVTEKGKDVELRCDPISGHTALYWYRQSLGQGLEFLIYFQGNSAPDKSGLPSDRFSAERTGGSVSTLTIQRTQQEDSAVYLCASSLVKRGSDTQYFGPGTRLTVL.

The chain combines TRBV28 with TRBJ2-1, with TRBD1 matching 7 bases. J gave up 5 bases and V 4 bases, and 2 bases lay outside the gene matches. The CDR3 is 13 residues long. Germline V gene lookup returns CDR1 MDHEN and CDR2 SYDVKM. CDR3 region: CASSSGQHNEQFF. CDR3 coding DNA: TGTGCCAGCAGTTCGGGACAGCACAATGAGCAGTTCTTC.

This clone was counted between two and nine times. The V gene is TRBV11-2, the J gene TRBJ1-1; 7 bases are shared with TRBD1. The CDR3 has 12 amino acids. Looked up from germline, CDR1 is SGHAT and CDR2 is FQNNGV. V dropped 1 base and J dropped 10; count of bases not matched to a gene: 3. Here the CDR3 DNA reads TGTGCCAGCAGCTTAGGGAACAGGGGAGCTTTCTTT. As protein: CASSLGNRGAFF.

The V call is TRBV11-2, the J call TRBJ2-5; D gene uncertain. Trimming took 7 bases from V and 1 from J, leaving 4 bases between them. Germline CDR1 SGHAT, CDR2 FQNNGV. CDR3 length: 11 amino acids. CDR3 sequence: CASTAQETQYF. The DNA of the CDR3 is TGTGCCAGCACGGCCCAAGAGACCCAGTACTTC.

This sequence joins TRBV6-4 and TRBJ2-1; TRBD2 matches 8 bases. The CDR3 is 15 residues long. V trimming: 3 bases; J trimming: 2 bases; junction bases outside the gene matches: 3. Per the germline V gene, CDR1 is MRHNA and CDR2 is SNTAGT. The CDR3 sequence: CASSEEAGAYNEQFF. The CDR3 DNA sequence: TGTGCCAGCAGTGAAGAAGCGGGAGCCTACAATGAGCAGTTCTTC.

This clone was observed a few times. The V call is TRBV19, the J call TRBJ2-7; 9 bases match TRBD1. The trim removed 4 bases at V and 5 bases at J, leaving 3 bases unmatched. This CDR3 has 13 amino acids. From germline, CDR1 is LNHDA and CDR2 SQIVND (reference sequence). The CDR3 spells CASSTWTGDEQYF. CDR3 bases: TGTGCCAGTAGTACCTGGACAGGGGACGAGCAGTACTTC.

The genes are TRBV6-4 and TRBJ1-6, with D possibly TRBD1 on 6 matching bases. V gave up 3 bases and J gave up 6 bases, with 6 bases separating them. This CDR3 has 13 amino acids. Germline CDR1 reads MRHNA; CDR2 reads SNTAGT. Written as DNA, the CDR3 is TGTGCCAGCAGTGAGGGGGCTAATTCACCCCTCCACTTT. Translated, it gives CASSEGANSPLHF.

This clone was observed at least ten times. This chain links TRBV7-9 with TRBJ2-7; 10 nucleotides line up with TRBD1. CDR3 length equals 15 residues. Trimming cost V 3 bases and J 0 bases; bases outside gene matches: 2. Per germline, CDR1 SEHNR and CDR2 FQNEAQ (reference sequence). The CDR3 here is CASSLGQGFSYEQYF. In nucleotides, the CDR3 is TGTGCCAGCAGCTTGGGACAGGGGTTCTCCTACGAGCAGTACTTC.

V is TRBV7-8 and J is TRBJ2-7; no reliable D call. Trimming removed 4 bases from V and 6 bases from J, with 7 bases in between. This CDR3 spans 11 amino acids. CDR1 SGHVS and CDR2 FQNEAQ come from the germline V gene. The CDR3 coding sequence is TGTGCCAGCAGCTCAAGGTTCGAGCAGTACTTC. Amino acid sequence: CASSSRFEQYF. The variable domain in full, completed from reference TRBV7-8 and TRBJ2-7, reads GAGVSQSPRYKVAKRGQDVALRCDPISGHVSLFWYQQALGQGPEFLTYFQNEAQLDKSGLPSDRFFAERPEGSVSTLKIQRTQQEDSAVYLCASSSRFEQYFGPGTRLTVT.

The chain couples TRBV5-6 to TRBJ1-2; 8 nucleotides line up with TRBD1. The germline V gene encodes CDR1 SGHDT and CDR2 YYEEEE. The V segment lost 3 bases and the J segment 11 bases; nucleotides outside the gene matches: 3. This CDR3 contains 11 residues. The DNA of the CDR3 is TGTGCCAGCAGCTACGGACAGGGATACACCTTC. It codes for CASSYGQGYTF.

The sample holds many counts of this clone. V usage is TRBV6-1 and J usage is TRBJ1-5, with TRBD1 as a possible D gene (5 bases). Germline loops: CDR1 MNHNS, CDR2 SASEGT. Trimming took off 0 bases at V and 6 bases at J, with 12 bases between the two ends. The CDR3 is 15 amino acids. In DNA, the CDR3 is TGTGCCAGCAGTGAAGCAGGGGAGGGCGGTCAGCCCCAGCATTTT. Protein: CASSEAGEGGQPQHF.

The CDR3 nucleotides read TGTGCCAGCAGCGCCAACAGGGGAGGCGAGCAGTACTTC. Protein product: CASSANRGGEQYF. J is TRBJ2-7 and V is TRBV7-3; D is perhaps TRBD1 (7 bases). The CDR3 is made up of 13 amino acids. Germline V gives CDR1 SGHTA, CDR2 FQGTGA. V gave up 5 bases and J gave up 6 bases, with 14 bases separating them.

The V gene is TRBV6-1, the J gene TRBJ2-1; 9 bases are a match to TRBD1. V lost 5 bases and J lost 4; bases outside the gene matches: 6. Germline V gene lookup returns CDR1 MNHNS and CDR2 SASEGT. The CDR3 extends over 15 amino acids. CDR3 bases: TGTGCCAGCAGTAAACTACAGGGGGCTTACAATGAGCAGTTCTTC. Encoded protein: CASSKLQGAYNEQFF.

The rearrangement uses TRBV28 and TRBJ2-3; 9 nucleotides align to TRBD2. The germline V gene has CDR1 MDHEN and CDR2 SYDVKM. V was pared by 2 bases and J by 2 bases, with 5 bases of the junction left unmatched. The CDR3 covers 16 residues. CDR3: CASSLRLAGDTDTQYF. CDR3 coding DNA: TGTGCCAGCAGTTTAAGATTAGCGGGAGACACAGATACGCAGTATTTT.

This sequence joins TRBV10-3 and TRBJ2-7; the match to TRBD1 covers 9 bases. J lost 2 bases, V lost 2 bases, and 7 bases had no gene match. CDR1 ENHRY and CDR2 SYGVKD come from the germline V gene. This CDR3 spans 16 amino acids. In nucleotides, the CDR3 is TGTGCCATCAGTGAGCCCCCGACAGGGGGACCCTACGAGCAGTACTTC. This codes for CAISEPPTGGPYEQYF.

This chain uses TRBV27 with TRBJ1-3; D uncertain. The length of the CDR3 is 12 residues. CDR1 is MNHEY, CDR2 SMNVEV, per germline (reference sequence). V lost 8 bases and J lost 4, with 9 bases in between. This CDR3 is CASGPEGNTIYF. The DNA of the CDR3 is TGTGCCAGCGGCCCGGAAGGAAACACCATATATTTT.

This chain links TRBV27 with TRBJ1-1; the D gene is possibly TRBD1 (5 bases). The CDR3 loop spans 17 amino acids. The V end was cut by 2 bases, the J end by 1 base, with 17 bases between. CDR1 is MNHEY and CDR2 is SMNVEV in the germline V gene (reference sequence). In nucleotides, the CDR3 is TGTGCCAGCAGTTTAAATTTGCAGGGCGGAAGGAACACTGAAGCTTTCTTT. As protein: CASSLNLQGGRNTEAFF.

Only one count was recorded for this clone. The chain uses TRBV9 and TRBJ2-7, with a weak D call TRBD1 (5 bases). Trimming shortened V by 4 bases and J by 2 bases, and 16 bases separated the two germline ends. The germline gives CDR1 SGDLS, CDR2 YYNGEE. The CDR3 sequence is 15 residues long. In nucleotides, the CDR3 is TGTGCCAGCAGCCCAACACTCGACAGTCCCTACGAGCAGTACTTC. This codes for CASSPTLDSPYEQYF.

There are many counts of this clone. The chain joins TRBV6-4 to TRBJ2-1; TRBD2 matches at 11 bases. V trimming: 6 bases; J trimming: 4 bases; junction bases outside the gene matches: 8. CDR1 and CDR2 (germline): MRHNA, SNTAGT. The length of the CDR3 is 16 residues. CDR3 protein: CASSLSGTSGYNEQFF. As DNA, the CDR3 is TGTGCCAGCAGCTTATCCGGGACTAGCGGTTACAATGAGCAGTTCTTC.